This entry lists 31 T cell receptor beta chains sequenced from one sample in a study of response to subunit inactivated influenza vaccine. TCRdb fed the RT-PCR reads into MiXCR, producing one record per CDR3 protein. The repertoire holds approximately 530,000 distinct CDR3 sequences, around 8% seen once, with about an eighth in the top ten. The specimen comprised PBMCs from blood, sampled roughly 24 months after vaccination. The receptor source for this set is a man aged 50 to 69 who received an inactivated influenza vaccine.

This clonotype was counted ten times or more. The chain has TRBV28 and TRBJ1-1; 10 bases map to TRBD1. CDR3 length: 14 amino acids. CDR1 is MDHEN and CDR2 is SYDVKM in the germline V gene. V gave up 6 bases and J gave up 1 base; unmatched junction bases: 2. This chain's CDR3 is CASRRDRGNTEAFF. The DNA of the CDR3 is TGTGCCAGCAGGAGGGACAGGGGGAACACTGAAGCTTTCTTT.

This clonotype was observed a handful of times. The chain recombines TRBV28 with TRBJ2-7, with D maybe TRBD2 (5 bases). There are 15 residues in the CDR3. In germline, CDR1 is MDHEN, CDR2 SYDVKM. V was pared by 4 bases and J by 5 bases, with 18 bases between. The DNA for the CDR3 is TGTGCCAGCAGTTATTTAGTAGGGAGAAGCCACGAGCAGTACTTC. Its protein is CASSYLVGRSHEQYF.

A few counts support this clonotype. The V and J genes are TRBV5-1 and TRBJ2-4, with D possibly called TRBD1 or TRBD2 (5 bases each). This CDR3 spans 15 amino acids. The germline gives CDR1 SGHRS, CDR2 YFSETQ. Trimming shortened V by 1 base and J by 4 bases, and 12 bases separated the two germline ends. CDR3 amino acids: CASSLKGPLKNIQYF. DNA for the CDR3: TGCGCCAGCAGCTTGAAGGGACCTTTAAAAAACATTCAGTACTTC. Full variable domain (rest looked up from reference TRBV5-1 and TRBJ2-4): KAGVTQTPRYLIKTRGQQVTLSCSPISGHRSVSWYQQTPGQGLQFLFEYFSETQRNKGNFPGRFSGRQFSNSRSEMNVSTLELGDSALYLCASSLKGPLKNIQYFGAGTRLSVL.

This clonotype was recorded only once. This chain connects TRBV27 to TRBJ1-1; D possibly corresponds to TRBD1 (6 bases). Looked up from germline, CDR1 is MNHEY and CDR2 is SMNVEV (reference sequence). V was shortened by 3 bases and J by 4 bases, with 12 bases between the two germline ends. The CDR3 is 14 amino acids. The CDR3 loop reads CASSLRGLGTEAFF. CDR3 sequence (DNA): TGTGCCAGCAGTTTGCGGGGGCTGGGCACTGAAGCTTTCTTT.

J is TRBJ2-6 and V is TRBV11-2; D possibly corresponds to TRBD2 (5 bases). Trimming shortened V by 0 bases and J by 2 bases, and 14 bases separated the two germline ends. The CDR3 totals 18 residues. The germline CDR1 and CDR2 sequences are SGHAT and FQNNGV. DNA of the CDR3: TGTGCCAGCAGCTTAGATACCTTTTACGGGGCTGGGGCCAACGTCCTGACTTTC. It translates to CASSLDTFYGAGANVLTF.

The sample holds many counts of this clonotype. The chain links TRBV30 to TRBJ1-1; the match to TRBD1 covers 12 bases. Looked up from germline, CDR1 is GTSNPN and CDR2 is SVGIG (reference sequence). V lost 2 bases, J lost 2 bases, and 9 bases stayed unmatched. The CDR3 consists of 17 residues. The DNA of the CDR3 is TGTGCCTGGAGTCCCGGGACAGGGGGCTTTATTAACACTGAAGCTTTCTTT. Protein product: CAWSPGTGGFINTEAFF.

This clonotype appeared a few times. CDR3 in DNA: TGTGCCAGCCGGGGGGGCGGACTTACAGATACGCAGTATTTT. Its translation: CASRGGGLTDTQYF. J is TRBJ2-3 and V is TRBV28; 8 bases are shared with TRBD2. The V segment lost 8 bases and the J segment 3 bases; nucleotides outside the gene matches: 7. Germline V gene lookup returns CDR1 MDHEN and CDR2 SYDVKM. The CDR3 has 14 residues.

There are many counts of this clonotype. The chain links TRBV5-1 to TRBJ2-3; 7 nucleotides align to TRBD1. This CDR3 has 14 amino acids. Germline V gene sequence: CDR1 SGHRS, CDR2 YFSETQ. Unmatched junction bases numbered 3, after V lost 0 bases and J lost 5 bases. The CDR3 region has the DNA TGCGCCAGCAGCTTGGAAGGGGGCGGAGATACGCAGTATTTT. This translates into CASSLEGGGDTQYF.

This clonotype was counted between two and nine times. The rearrangement joins TRBV6-6 to TRBJ1-5, with D hard to call. The CDR3 consists of 13 residues. CDR1 and CDR2 from the germline V gene are MNHNY and SVGAGI (reference sequence). The V and J ends lost 6 bases and 0 bases respectively, with 6 bases between them. CDR3 residues: CASRENSNQPQHF. The CDR3 nucleotides read TGTGCCAGCAGGGAGAATAGCAATCAGCCCCAGCATTTT.

This clonotype was counted between two and nine times. The V call is TRBV24-1, the J call TRBJ2-2; 8 nucleotides align to TRBD1. J gave up 1 base and V 3 bases, and 3 bases lay outside the gene matches. CDR1 and CDR2 (germline): KGHDR, SFDVKD. The CDR3 length is 16 residues. The CDR3 here is CATSDSGQGNTGELFF. CDR3 in DNA: TGTGCCACCAGTGATAGTGGACAGGGGAACACCGGGGAGCTGTTTTTT.

Many counts were recorded for this clonotype. V is TRBV11-2 and J is TRBJ1-6; tentatively, D is TRBD1 (6 bases). The germline gives CDR1 SGHAT, CDR2 FQNNGV. The CDR3 sequence is 15 residues long. V was cut by 3 bases and J by 7 bases, with 13 bases left in between. The CDR3 DNA is TGTGCCAGCAGCTTTGAGACAGGCGGGAATTCACCCCTCCACTTT. Translating gives CASSFETGGNSPLHF.

The chain links TRBV20-1 to TRBJ1-2; 7 positions match TRBD1. Unmatched junction bases numbered 2, after V lost 3 bases and J lost 4 bases. Per germline, CDR1 DFQATT and CDR2 SNEGSKA (reference sequence). The CDR3 is made up of 12 amino acids. The CDR3 DNA follows: TGCAGTGCTAGTGGACAGGTCTATGGCTACACCTTC. As protein: CSASGQVYGYTF.

The gene calls are TRBV6-1 and TRBJ2-7; no firm D call. This CDR3 region has 15 residues. Germline V gene lookup returns CDR1 MNHNS and CDR2 SASEGT. Trimming shortened V by 1 base and J by 2 bases, and 12 bases separated the two germline ends. Here the CDR3 reads CASSEDLRTPYEQYF. The CDR3 nucleotides read TGTGCCAGCAGTGAAGATTTGCGGACCCCCTACGAGCAGTACTTC.

The gene calls are TRBV10-3 and TRBJ1-5, with 8 bases aligning to TRBD1. Germline V gene lookup returns CDR1 ENHRY and CDR2 SYGVKD. CDR3 length: 15 amino acids. V trimming: 2 bases; J trimming: 4 bases; junction bases outside the gene matches: 4. CDR3 in DNA: TGTGCCATCAGTGAGGGACAGGGCATGAATCAGCCCCAGCATTTT. Residues: CAISEGQGMNQPQHF.

This clonotype occurred many times. The chain couples TRBV7-2 to TRBJ2-3, with 9 bases lining up with TRBD2. The length of the CDR3 is 16 residues. V was clipped by 1 base and J by 7 bases; unmatched bases: 9. Per germline, CDR1 SGHTA and CDR2 FQGNSA. CDR3 protein: CASSLGASGILNTQYF. The CDR3 DNA is TGTGCCAGCAGCTTAGGGGCTAGCGGGATACTAAATACGCAGTATTTT.

This clonotype was counted ten times or more. The V call is TRBV29-1, the J call TRBJ1-1; D may be TRBD1 (5 bases). V dropped 7 bases and J dropped 1 base, with 13 bases sitting between them. Germline V gene lookup returns CDR1 SQVTM and CDR2 ANQGSEA. This CDR3 is built from 13 residues. The CDR3 bases are TGCAGCGCCCGCCCCGGGGCGAACACTGAAGCTTTCTTT. Translated, it gives CSARPGANTEAFF.

The chain joins TRBV6-5 to TRBJ1-1; D remains ambiguous. The V end lost 2 bases, the J end lost 3 bases, and 7 bases lay between the germline ends. This CDR3 spans 13 amino acids. Germline V gene lookup returns CDR1 MNHEY and CDR2 SVGAGI. The CDR3 region has the DNA TGTGCCAGCAGTTACGCTAGGGACACTGAAGCTTTCTTT. Amino acids: CASSYARDTEAFF.

The table lists this clonotype with many counts. This sequence joins TRBV7-9 and TRBJ2-1, with 9 positions matching TRBD2. V lost 4 bases and J lost 9; bases outside the gene matches: 7. There are 14 residues in the CDR3. Germline lookup yields CDR1 SEHNR and CDR2 FQNEAQ (reference sequence). CDR3 sequence (DNA): TGTGCCAGCAGCTCAGGGGGACTAGCTGCTGAGCAGTTCTTC. Translation: CASSSGGLAAEQFF.

V is TRBV15 and J is TRBJ1-2, with 11 bases aligning to TRBD1. This CDR3 has 16 residues. The J segment lost 9 bases and the V segment lost 3 bases, leaving 12 bases of the junction unmatched. CDR1 and CDR2 from the germline V gene are LNHNV and YYDKDF (reference sequence). CDR3 sequence (DNA): TGTGCCACCAGCAGCGGGACAGGGGGTCGGCAGACGAGCTACACCTTC. Its protein product is CATSSGTGGRQTSYTF.

About this clonotype: This may stem from a read error, because a much larger clone lies one nucleotide away. This chain connects TRBV13 to TRBJ2-7; TRBD1 or TRBD2 may be the D gene (5 bases each). Trimming took off 4 bases at V and 2 bases at J, with 15 bases between the two ends. Per germline, CDR1 PRHDT and CDR2 FYEKMQ (reference sequence). This CDR3 is 15 amino acids long. DNA of the CDR3: TGTGCCAGCAGCTACCCGGGACCGGACACCTACGAGCAGTACTTC. It translates to CASSYPGPDTYEQYF. Together with reference TRBV13 and TRBJ2-7, the CDR3 gives the full variable domain: AAGVIQSPRHLIKEKRETATLKCYPIPRHDTVYWYQQGPGQDPQFLISFYEKMQSDKGSIPDRFSAQQFSDYHSELNMSSLELGDSALYFCASSYPGPDTYEQYFGPGTRLTVT.

This clonotype was detected ten times or more. V gene TRBV11-2 combines with J gene TRBJ2-5; D is perhaps TRBD1 (6 bases). The CDR3 spans 14 residues. Trimming stripped 1 base from V and 5 bases from J, with 11 bases between. Per germline, CDR1 SGHAT and CDR2 FQNNGV. The CDR3 nucleotides read TGTGCCAGCAGCTTAGCTGGGGGCGATGAGACCCAGTACTTC. The encoded protein is CASSLAGGDETQYF.

At least ten counts were recorded for this clonotype. The rearrangement uses TRBV5-1 and TRBJ2-1; 7 nucleotides line up with TRBD1. Losses at the gene ends were 7 bases for V and 3 bases for J; bases not matched to a gene: 19. CDR3 size: 18 residues. Per germline, CDR1 SGHRS and CDR2 YFSETQ. The CDR3 sequence is CASGKLGHGTERYNEQFF. The CDR3 region has the DNA TGCGCCAGCGGAAAATTGGGGCACGGGACAGAACGCTACAATGAGCAGTTCTTC.

This clonotype came up many times. The V gene is TRBV7-8, the J gene TRBJ2-7, with TRBD1 matching over 8 bases. Germline V gene lookup returns CDR1 SGHVS and CDR2 FQNEAQ. The CDR3 spans 18 residues. V shed 6 bases, J shed 0 bases, and the junction held 16 bases outside the gene matches. CDR3 nucleotides: TGTGCCAGCAGATCGGCCGGGACAGGAGATACATACTCCTACGAGCAGTACTTC. This encodes CASRSAGTGDTYSYEQYF.

The J gene is TRBJ1-4, the V gene TRBV4-1; D call uncertain. The CDR3 extends over 16 amino acids. Germline lookup yields CDR1 MGHRA and CDR2 YSYEKL. Deletions cut 5 bases from V and 7 bases from J, with 20 bases between. The CDR3 is CASSVLLDSAGEKLFF. The CDR3 nucleotides are TGCGCCAGCAGCGTCCTCCTGGACTCGGCGGGTGAAAAACTGTTTTTT.

V and J are TRBV20-1 and TRBJ1-5; no clear D. V was clipped by 1 base and J by 3 bases, with 10 bases between them. The CDR3 covers 14 residues. CDR1 and CDR2 (germline): DFQATT, SNEGSKA (reference sequence). This CDR3 is CSARGGRYNQPQHF. CDR3 DNA sequence: TGCAGTGCTAGAGGCGGAAGATACAATCAGCCCCAGCATTTT.

This chain links TRBV7-2 with TRBJ2-3; maybe TRBD2 (5 bases). CDR1 is SGHTA, CDR2 FQGNSA, per germline. This CDR3 region has 14 residues. V dropped 5 bases and J dropped 7 bases, with 16 bases sitting between them. Written as DNA, the CDR3 is TGTGCCAGCAGCATAGGACTCTCGTTCAATACGCAGTATTTT. As protein: CASSIGLSFNTQYF.

In its sample, this clonotype was seen a few times. J is TRBJ1-6 and V is TRBV4-1, with D maybe TRBD1 (5 bases). V dropped 0 bases and J dropped 10 bases, with 16 bases sitting between them. The germline V gene has CDR1 MGHRA and CDR2 YSYEKL. This CDR3 comprises 16 residues. CDR3 amino acids: CASSQDRAEGRSPLHF. Here the CDR3 DNA reads TGCGCCAGCAGCCAAGATCGAGCAGAGGGGAGGTCACCCCTCCACTTT.

This rearrangement joins TRBV30 to TRBJ1-4; a weak D match, TRBD1 (5 bases). V gave up 1 base and J gave up 4 bases, with 13 bases separating them. CDR1 is GTSNPN, CDR2 SVGIG, per germline (reference sequence). The CDR3 runs to 15 residues. CDR3 region: CAWSEPGRLNEKLFF. CDR3 coding DNA: TGTGCCTGGAGTGAACCGGGACGGCTTAATGAAAAACTGTTTTTT.

The chain joins TRBV10-3 to TRBJ1-6; D uncertain. The length of the CDR3 is 12 residues. Trimming left V 10 bases short and J 8 bases short, with 12 bases between. CDR1 and CDR2 (germline): ENHRY, SYGVKD. CDR3 region: CASLGNDSPLHF. In DNA form, the CDR3 reads TGTGCCAGCCTTGGGAACGATTCACCCCTCCACTTT.

This clonotype appeared many times. The CDR3 region has the DNA TGCGCCAGCAGCTTGGGTTCGTTCCCGTACCAAGAGACCCAGTACTTC. Residues: CASSLGSFPYQETQYF. V gene TRBV5-1 combines with J gene TRBJ2-5; the D is unclear. The CDR3 sequence is 16 residues long. Between the trimmed V and J ends, which lost 0 bases and 0 bases, there was a span of 12 bases. Germline CDR1 reads SGHRS; CDR2 reads YFSETQ.

The chain couples TRBV24-1 to TRBJ2-7, with TRBD1 matching over 7 bases. CDR1 is KGHDR and CDR2 is SFDVKD in the germline V gene. V gave up 4 bases and J gave up 2 bases; unmatched junction bases: 7. This CDR3 has 15 residues. The CDR3 here is CATSDPDRVPYEQYF. CDR3 sequence (DNA): TGTGCCACCAGTGACCCCGACAGGGTTCCCTACGAGCAGTACTTC.